The subject of this entry is one T cell receptor beta chain. In replicate PCRs of sorted subsets, 150 to 200 ng DNA, approximately 30,000 T cell genomes, was used. The assay was immunoSEQ multiplex PCR, and TCRdb's table has in-frame clones only and misses some. This sample has 150,000 to 200,000 clones; just under 95% occur once, and the top ten carry roughly 0.07%. V lost 5 bases and J lost 7; bases outside the gene matches: 9. Germline assignment: CDR1 MNHNS and CDR2 SASEGT. The CDR3 has 14 residues. A split of CD4+ cells into CD45RA+ naive and CD45RA-negative memory subsets was performed. These data are taken from a study of shared clonotypes between healthy human individuals.

The sequence was collected from a woman younger than 45 in good health. The sample taken for sequencing was naive CD4+ T cells sorted from blood. The subset here: CD45RA+ positively selected. The chain joins TRBV6-1 to TRBJ2-3; 7 bases are a match to TRBD1. The CDR3 DNA is TGTGCCAGCAGTAAGACAGGGACGGGCAATACGCAGTATTTT. The encoded protein is CASSKTGTGNTQYF.